The clone carrying this T cell receptor beta chain has more than one count but fewer than ten. Its antigen is unknown. The source of the sample is a study of T-cell reconstitution after alpha-beta-depleted transplantation in children. Findings of the study overall: Reportedly, alpha-beta T cells present about two months post-transplant originated from several hundred expanded clones of graft origin.

Germline CDR1 DFQATT, CDR2 SNEGSKA (reference sequence). This CDR3 has 14 residues. Trimming removed 3 bases from V and 3 bases from J, with 15 bases in between. Unique molecular identifiers were incorporated during preparation of the TCRbeta library. TCRdb re-analysed the PCR reads in MiXCR, keeping a single row per CDR3 protein. This sample has around 250,000 distinct CDR3 sequences, with under 30% found just once. Sequenced material: PBMCs, taken before TCRalphabeta/CD19-depleted stem cell transplant. The origin of this receptor is a girl aged 2 to 9 with Fanconi anemia, due to receive a stem cell transplant. This chain joins TRBV20-1 and TRBJ2-7; D gene unclear. This CDR3 reads CSASELGGNYEQYF. CDR3 sequence (DNA): TGCAGTGCTAGTGAGCTGGGCGGTAACTACGAGCAGTACTTC.